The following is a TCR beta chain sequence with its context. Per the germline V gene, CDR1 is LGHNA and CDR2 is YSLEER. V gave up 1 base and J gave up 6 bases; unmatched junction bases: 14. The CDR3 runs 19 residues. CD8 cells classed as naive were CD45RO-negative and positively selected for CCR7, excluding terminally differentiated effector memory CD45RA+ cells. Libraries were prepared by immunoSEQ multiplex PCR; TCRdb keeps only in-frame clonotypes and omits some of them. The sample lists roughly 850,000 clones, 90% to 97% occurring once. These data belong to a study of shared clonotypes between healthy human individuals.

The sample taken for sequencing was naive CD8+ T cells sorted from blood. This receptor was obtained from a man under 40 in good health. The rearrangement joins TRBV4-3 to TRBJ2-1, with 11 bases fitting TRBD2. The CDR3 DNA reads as TGCGCCAGCAGCCAAGCCCCGGGACTAGCGGAAAGGCGTTCCAATGAGCAGTTCTTC. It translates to CASSQAPGLAERRSNEQFF.